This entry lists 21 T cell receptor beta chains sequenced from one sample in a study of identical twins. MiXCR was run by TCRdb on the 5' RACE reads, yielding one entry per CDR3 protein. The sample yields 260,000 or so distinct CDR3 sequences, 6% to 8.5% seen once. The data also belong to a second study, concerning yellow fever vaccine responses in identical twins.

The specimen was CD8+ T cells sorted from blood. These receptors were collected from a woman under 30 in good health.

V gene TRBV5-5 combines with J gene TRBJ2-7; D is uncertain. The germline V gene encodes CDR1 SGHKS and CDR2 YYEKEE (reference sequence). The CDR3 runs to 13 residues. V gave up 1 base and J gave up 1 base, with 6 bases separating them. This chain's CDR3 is CASSLTPSYEQYF. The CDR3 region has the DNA TGTGCCAGCAGCTTGACACCGTCCTACGAGCAGTACTTC.

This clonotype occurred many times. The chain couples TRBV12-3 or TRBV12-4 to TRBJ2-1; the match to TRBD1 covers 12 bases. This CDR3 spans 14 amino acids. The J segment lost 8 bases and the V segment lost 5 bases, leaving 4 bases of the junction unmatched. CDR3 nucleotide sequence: TGTGCCAGCAGTGGGACAGGGGGCGAAGATGAGCAGTTCTTC. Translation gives CASSGTGGEDEQFF.

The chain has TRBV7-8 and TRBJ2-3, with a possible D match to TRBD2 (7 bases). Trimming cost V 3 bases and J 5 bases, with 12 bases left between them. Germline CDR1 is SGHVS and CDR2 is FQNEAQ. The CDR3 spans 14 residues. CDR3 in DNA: TGTGCCAGCAGCTTCGGGGGGCTGAAAGATACGCAGTATTTT. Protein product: CASSFGGLKDTQYF.

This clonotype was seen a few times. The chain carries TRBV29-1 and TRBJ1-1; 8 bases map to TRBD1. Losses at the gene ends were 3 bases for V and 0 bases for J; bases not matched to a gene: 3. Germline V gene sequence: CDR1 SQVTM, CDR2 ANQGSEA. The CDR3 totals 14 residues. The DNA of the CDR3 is TGCAGCGTTGATGTGACAGGGGTGAACACTGAAGCTTTCTTT. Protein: CSVDVTGVNTEAFF.

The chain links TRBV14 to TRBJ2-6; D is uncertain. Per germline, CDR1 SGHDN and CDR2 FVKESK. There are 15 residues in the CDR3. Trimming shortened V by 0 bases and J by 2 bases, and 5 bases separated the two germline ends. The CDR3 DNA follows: TGTGCCAGCAGCCAAGATCTCCCTGGGGCCAACGTCCTGACTTTC. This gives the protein CASSQDLPGANVLTF.

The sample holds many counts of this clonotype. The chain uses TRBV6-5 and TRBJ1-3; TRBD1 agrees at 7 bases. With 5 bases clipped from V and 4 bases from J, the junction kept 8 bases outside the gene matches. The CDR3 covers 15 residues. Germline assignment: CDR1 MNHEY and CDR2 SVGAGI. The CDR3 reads CASSHRDSWGNTIYF. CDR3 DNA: TGTGCCAGCAGTCACCGGGACAGCTGGGGAAACACCATATATTTT.

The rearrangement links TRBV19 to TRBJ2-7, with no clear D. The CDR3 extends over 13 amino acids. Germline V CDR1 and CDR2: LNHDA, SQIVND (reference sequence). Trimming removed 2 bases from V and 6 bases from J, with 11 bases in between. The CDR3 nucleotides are TGTGCCAGTAGTATAATCCCGCAAGGCGAGCAGTACTTC. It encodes CASSIIPQGEQYF. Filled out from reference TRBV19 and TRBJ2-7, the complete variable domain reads DGGITQSPKYLFRKEGQNVTLSCEQNLNHDAMYWYRQDPGQGLRLIYYSQIVNDFQKGDIAEGYSVSREKKESFPLTVTSAQKNPTAFYLCASSIIPQGEQYFGPGTRLTVT.

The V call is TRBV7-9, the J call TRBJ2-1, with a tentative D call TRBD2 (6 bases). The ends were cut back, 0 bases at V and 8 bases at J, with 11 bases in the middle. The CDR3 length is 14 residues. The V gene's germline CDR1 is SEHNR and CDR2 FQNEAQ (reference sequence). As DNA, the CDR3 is TGTGCCAGCAGCTTAGCAACAGGAGGGGATGAGCAGTTCTTC. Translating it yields CASSLATGGDEQFF.

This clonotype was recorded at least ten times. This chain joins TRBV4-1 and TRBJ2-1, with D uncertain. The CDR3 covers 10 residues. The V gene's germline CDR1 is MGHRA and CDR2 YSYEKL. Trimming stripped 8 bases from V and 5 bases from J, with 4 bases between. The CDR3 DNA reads TGCGCCAGCGGAAACAATGAGCAGTTCTTC. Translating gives CASGNNEQFF.

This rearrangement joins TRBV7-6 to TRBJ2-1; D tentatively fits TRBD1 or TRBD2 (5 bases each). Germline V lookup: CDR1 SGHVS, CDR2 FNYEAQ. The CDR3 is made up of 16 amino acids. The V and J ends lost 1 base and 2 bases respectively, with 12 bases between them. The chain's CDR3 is CASSLGTGPAYNEQFF. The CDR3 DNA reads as TGTGCCAGCAGCTTAGGTACGGGACCAGCCTACAATGAGCAGTTCTTC.

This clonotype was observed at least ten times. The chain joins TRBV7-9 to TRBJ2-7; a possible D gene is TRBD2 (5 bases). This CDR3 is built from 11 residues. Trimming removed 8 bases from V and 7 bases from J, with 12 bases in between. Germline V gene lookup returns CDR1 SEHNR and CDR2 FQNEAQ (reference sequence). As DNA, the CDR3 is TGTGCCAGCGGTCCGGGAACTGAGCAGTACGTC. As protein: CASGPGTEQYV.

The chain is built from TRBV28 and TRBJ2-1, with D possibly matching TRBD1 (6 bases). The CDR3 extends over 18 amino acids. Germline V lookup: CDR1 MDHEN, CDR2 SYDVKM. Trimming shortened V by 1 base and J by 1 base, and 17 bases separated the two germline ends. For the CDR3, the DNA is TGTGCCAGCAGTTTATACGAAACCACCAGGGGATCCTACAATGAGCAGTTCTTC. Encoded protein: CASSLYETTRGSYNEQFF.

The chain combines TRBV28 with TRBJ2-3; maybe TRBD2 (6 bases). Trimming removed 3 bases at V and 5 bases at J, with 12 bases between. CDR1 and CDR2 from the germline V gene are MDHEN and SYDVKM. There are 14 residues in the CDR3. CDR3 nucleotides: TGTGCCAGCAGTTTTGCGGGGTTCGGAGATACGCAGTATTTT. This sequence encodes CASSFAGFGDTQYF.

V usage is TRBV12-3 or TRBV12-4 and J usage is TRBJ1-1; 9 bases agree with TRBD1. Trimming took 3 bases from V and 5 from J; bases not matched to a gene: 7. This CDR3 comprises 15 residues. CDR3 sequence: CASSLGQGMWTEAFF. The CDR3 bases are TGTGCCAGCAGTTTGGGACAGGGAATGTGGACTGAAGCTTTCTTT.

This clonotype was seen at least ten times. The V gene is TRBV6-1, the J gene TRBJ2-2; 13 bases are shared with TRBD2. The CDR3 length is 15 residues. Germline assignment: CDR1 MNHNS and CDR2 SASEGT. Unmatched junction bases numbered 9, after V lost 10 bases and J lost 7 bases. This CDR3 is CATLGTSGNHGELFF. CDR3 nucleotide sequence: TGTGCCACCCTAGGGACTAGCGGGAATCACGGGGAGCTGTTTTTT.

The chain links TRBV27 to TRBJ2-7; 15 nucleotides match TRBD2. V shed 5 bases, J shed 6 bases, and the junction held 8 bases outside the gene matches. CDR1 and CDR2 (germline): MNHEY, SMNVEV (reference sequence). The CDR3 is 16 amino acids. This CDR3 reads CASSRRTSGRGIEQYF. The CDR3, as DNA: TGTGCCAGCAGTCGTCGGACTAGCGGGAGGGGTATCGAGCAGTACTTC.

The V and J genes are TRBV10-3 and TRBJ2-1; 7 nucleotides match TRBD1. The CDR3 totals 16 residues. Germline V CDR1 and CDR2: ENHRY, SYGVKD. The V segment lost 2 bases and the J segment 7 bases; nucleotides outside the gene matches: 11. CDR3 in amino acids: CAISEQGVALRNEQFF. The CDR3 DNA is TGTGCCATCAGTGAGCAGGGGGTTGCCTTGAGGAATGAGCAGTTCTTC.

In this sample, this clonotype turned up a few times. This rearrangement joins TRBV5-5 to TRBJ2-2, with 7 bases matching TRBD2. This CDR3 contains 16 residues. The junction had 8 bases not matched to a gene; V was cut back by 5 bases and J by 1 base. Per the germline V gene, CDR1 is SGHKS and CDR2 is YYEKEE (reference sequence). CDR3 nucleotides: TGTGCCAGCAGAGCCCGACTAGCTCAGAACACCGGGGAGCTGTTTTTT. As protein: CASRARLAQNTGELFF.

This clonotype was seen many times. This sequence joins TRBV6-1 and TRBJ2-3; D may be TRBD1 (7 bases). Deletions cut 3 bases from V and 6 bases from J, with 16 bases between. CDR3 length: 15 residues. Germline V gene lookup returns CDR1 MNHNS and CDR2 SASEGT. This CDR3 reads CASSDTQGGADTQYF. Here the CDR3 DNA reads TGTGCCAGCAGTGATACTCAGGGGGGAGCGGATACGCAGTATTTT.

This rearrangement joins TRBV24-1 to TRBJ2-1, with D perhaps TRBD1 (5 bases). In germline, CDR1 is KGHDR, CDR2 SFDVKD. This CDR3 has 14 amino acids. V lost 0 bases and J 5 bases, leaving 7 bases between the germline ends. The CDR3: CATSDLDSDNEQFF. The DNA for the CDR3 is TGTGCCACCAGTGATTTGGACAGCGACAATGAGCAGTTCTTC.

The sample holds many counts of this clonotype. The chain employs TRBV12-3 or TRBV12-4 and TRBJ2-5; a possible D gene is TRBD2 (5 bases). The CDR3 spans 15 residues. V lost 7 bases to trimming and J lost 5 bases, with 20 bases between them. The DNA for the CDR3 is TGTGCCAGCAACACACCGGGAAAAAAGTGGGAGACCCAGTACTTC. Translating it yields CASNTPGKKWETQYF.